This T cell receptor beta chain was observed in a study of neoadjuvant anti-PD-1 for oral cavity cancer. Across the study: Patients without progression received a fourth nivolumab dose around day 43, then surgical resection on days 50-56. Study-level points and caveats: Only a few patients per response group were TCR-analyzed; validation needed.

Germline V gene sequence: CDR1 SEHNR, CDR2 FQNEAQ (reference sequence). The CDR3 has 15 residues. The V gene end was trimmed by 5 bases and the J gene end by 1 base; junction bases not matched to a gene: 8. PBMC libraries mostly used about 500 ng of input genomic DNA, with six replicates per sample. The method was immunoSEQ multiplex PCR; TCRdb's version includes in-frame clones alone and lacks a portion of them. This table has roughly 10,000 clones, 68% appearing once. Worth noting for this clone: Antigen unknown.

Time point here: after neoadjuvant nivolumab, at surgical resection. Patients had HPV-negative, locally advanced oral cavity squamous cell carcinoma. The source of this sequence is a person between 40 and 79 years old with oral cavity squamous cell carcinoma. Sequencing was performed on PBMCs, taken after nivolumab (anti-PD-1) treatment. V is TRBV7-9 and J is TRBJ2-7, with 7 bases aligning to TRBD1. In nucleotides, the CDR3 is TGTGCCAGCAGCAACTACAGGGGTCCTTCCTACGAGCAGTACTTC. Translated: CASSNYRGPSYEQYF.